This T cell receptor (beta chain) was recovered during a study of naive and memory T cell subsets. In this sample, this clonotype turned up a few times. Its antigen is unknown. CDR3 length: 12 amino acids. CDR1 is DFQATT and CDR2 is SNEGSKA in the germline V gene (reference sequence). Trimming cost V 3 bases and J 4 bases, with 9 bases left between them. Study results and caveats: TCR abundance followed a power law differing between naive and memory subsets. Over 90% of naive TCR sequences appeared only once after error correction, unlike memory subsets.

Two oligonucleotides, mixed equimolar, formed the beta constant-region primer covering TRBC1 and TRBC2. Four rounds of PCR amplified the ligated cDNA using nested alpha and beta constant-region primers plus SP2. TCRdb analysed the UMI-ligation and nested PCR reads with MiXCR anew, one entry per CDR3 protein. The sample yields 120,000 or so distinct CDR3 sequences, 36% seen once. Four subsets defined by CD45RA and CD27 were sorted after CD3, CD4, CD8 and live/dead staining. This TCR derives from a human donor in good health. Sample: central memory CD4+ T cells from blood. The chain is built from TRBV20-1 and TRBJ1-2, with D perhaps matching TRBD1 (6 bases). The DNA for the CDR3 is TGCAGTGCTAGTAGACAGGCCTATGGCTACACCTTC. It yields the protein CSASRQAYGYTF.